This TCR beta chain was identified during a study of cytomegalovirus exposure and HLA in healthy donors. This PCR relied on a set of 60 Vbeta primers and 13 Jbeta primers. The assay was immunoSEQ multiplex PCR, and TCRdb's table has in-frame clones only and misses some. This table lists approximately 100,000 clones. As for this clone: Its antigen is not known.

Study results and caveats: Later analysis associated a missense DCLRE1C variant with TCR beta V- and J-gene trimming.

CDR3 size: 14 residues. Trimming took off 3 bases at V and 5 bases at J, with 13 bases between the two ends. Germline CDR1 and CDR2: KGHSH and LQKENI. This clonotype was obtained from a man aged 50-60 years in good health and CMV-seronegative. The chain links TRBV18 to TRBJ1-1; D unresolved. Sample: PBMCs. The CDR3 protein is CASSPPVRETEAFF. The CDR3 DNA reads TGTGCCAGCTCACCGCCCGTTAGGGAGACTGAAGCTTTCTTT.